Below, 12 T cell receptor beta chains from the same sample are listed, as sequenced in a study of T cell changes during pregnancy in multiple sclerosis. Repertoires were generated with immunoSEQ multiplex PCR, while TCRdb's copy carries only in-frame clones and drops some. Of 47,000 or so clones in the sample, 90% were seen once. Sequences were derived from peripheral blood, sampled after pregnancy. These receptors were obtained from a female donor in good health, enrolled as a control in a pregnancy study.

The rearrangement links TRBV9 to TRBJ2-2, with 8 bases that match TRBD1. The V gene's germline CDR1 is SGDLS and CDR2 YYNGEE. V was pared by 4 bases and J by 5 bases, with 10 bases of the junction left unmatched. This CDR3 region has 16 residues. The CDR3 spells CASSSPQQGATGELFF. CDR3 nucleotide sequence: TGTGCCAGCAGCTCGCCCCAGCAGGGGGCGACCGGGGAGCTGTTTTTT.

CDR3 DNA: TGTGCCAGCAGTTTAGGTGGGAGCTCCTACAATGAGCAGTTCTTC. Its protein is CASSLGGSSYNEQFF. The rearrangement links TRBV27 to TRBJ2-1; possibly TRBD2 for D (5 bases). Germline V gene data show CDR1 as MNHEY and CDR2 as SMNVEV (reference sequence). Trimming took 2 bases from V and 0 from J, leaving 8 bases between them. The CDR3 has 15 amino acids.

This chain connects TRBV11-2 to TRBJ1-1, with D possibly matching TRBD1 (5 bases). V lost 1 base to trimming and J lost 5 bases, with 20 bases between them. The CDR3 consists of 17 residues. CDR1 SGHAT and CDR2 FQNNGV come from the germline V gene. CDR3: CASSLVSRAGQGTEAFF. The CDR3, as DNA: TGTGCCAGCAGCTTAGTTTCCCGTGCAGGGCAAGGGACTGAAGCTTTCTTT.

This chain uses TRBV7-3 with TRBJ2-1; 13 bases line up with TRBD2. With V trimmed by 5 bases and J by 0 bases, 10 bases remained unmatched. This CDR3 spans 19 amino acids. The germline gives CDR1 SGHTA, CDR2 FQGTGA. The CDR3 is CASSAHGTSGDASYNEQFF. CDR3 nucleotides: TGTGCCAGCAGCGCCCACGGGACTAGCGGGGATGCCTCCTACAATGAGCAGTTCTTC.

The rearrangement joins TRBV7-9 to TRBJ1-2, with 7 bases aligning to TRBD1. Per germline, CDR1 SEHNR and CDR2 FQNEAQ (reference sequence). The CDR3 length is 15 residues. Trimming removed 7 bases from V and 6 bases from J; junction bases left unmatched: 14. This CDR3 reads CASNHDLEGANGYTF. The DNA of the CDR3 is TGTGCCAGCAACCATGACCTCGAGGGGGCGAATGGCTACACCTTC.

The rearrangement uses TRBV6-4 and TRBJ1-1; TRBD1 matches 7 bases. CDR1 and CDR2 from the germline V gene are MRHNA and SNTAGT. V shed 5 bases and J 3 bases; nucleotides not matched to a gene: 3. The CDR3 has 13 residues. CDR3 sequence: CASSQTGYTEAFF. For the CDR3, the DNA is TGTGCCAGCAGTCAGACAGGGTACACTGAAGCTTTCTTT.

This clone was seen a few times. The chain couples TRBV9 to TRBJ1-2; the D is unclear. The germline V gene has CDR1 SGDLS and CDR2 YYNGEE. Trimming pared 5 bases from V and 3 bases from J, leaving 11 bases between. This CDR3 comprises 13 residues. CDR3 loop: CASRLVQDYGYTF. The CDR3 DNA is TGTGCCAGCAGGCTGGTACAAGACTATGGCTACACCTTC.

This chain connects TRBV5-1 to TRBJ2-1; TRBD2 aligns across 11 bases. Trimming cost V 5 bases and J 13 bases; bases outside gene matches: 8. This CDR3 region has 13 residues. Germline-derived CDR1 and CDR2 are SGHRS and YFSETQ. This CDR3 reads CASSVIAGGGQFF. CDR3 bases: TGCGCCAGCAGTGTGATAGCGGGAGGGGGACAGTTCTTC.

The rearrangement joins TRBV11-3 to TRBJ2-7; D is undetermined. Germline-derived CDR1 and CDR2 are SGHNT and YENEEA. Trimming took 2 bases from V and 5 from J, leaving 7 bases between them. This CDR3 has 12 amino acids. The CDR3 reads CASSLSTNEQYF. CDR3 coding DNA: TGTGCCAGCAGCTTATCTACTAACGAGCAGTACTTC.

In its sample, this clone was seen a few times. The chain couples TRBV19 to TRBJ1-5; D unclear. The CDR3 has 18 amino acids. V was cut by 4 bases and J by 0 bases, with 19 bases left in between. Germline assignment: CDR1 LNHDA and CDR2 SQIVND (reference sequence). CDR3 in amino acids: CASSTAGRGYGSNQPQHF. The CDR3 region has the DNA TGTGCCAGTAGTACTGCCGGGCGGGGATATGGTAGCAATCAGCCCCAGCATTTT.

This chain links TRBV7-2 with TRBJ2-1, with 9 bases matching TRBD2. The J segment lost 9 bases and the V segment lost 5 bases, leaving 8 bases of the junction unmatched. The CDR3 length is 14 residues. Germline assignment: CDR1 SGHTA and CDR2 FQGNSA. CDR3 sequence reads: CASSGRTSVSEQFF. In DNA, the CDR3 is TGTGCCAGCAGCGGGAGGACTAGCGTGAGTGAGCAGTTCTTC.

The gene calls are TRBV6-4 and TRBJ2-3, with 7 bases fitting TRBD1. The CDR3 loop spans 14 amino acids. V lost 6 bases and J lost 0; bases outside the gene matches: 3. CDR1 and CDR2 (germline): MRHNA, SNTAGT. CDR3 amino acids: CASSRQGSTDTQYF. DNA of the CDR3: TGTGCCAGCAGCAGACAGGGCAGCACAGATACGCAGTATTTT.